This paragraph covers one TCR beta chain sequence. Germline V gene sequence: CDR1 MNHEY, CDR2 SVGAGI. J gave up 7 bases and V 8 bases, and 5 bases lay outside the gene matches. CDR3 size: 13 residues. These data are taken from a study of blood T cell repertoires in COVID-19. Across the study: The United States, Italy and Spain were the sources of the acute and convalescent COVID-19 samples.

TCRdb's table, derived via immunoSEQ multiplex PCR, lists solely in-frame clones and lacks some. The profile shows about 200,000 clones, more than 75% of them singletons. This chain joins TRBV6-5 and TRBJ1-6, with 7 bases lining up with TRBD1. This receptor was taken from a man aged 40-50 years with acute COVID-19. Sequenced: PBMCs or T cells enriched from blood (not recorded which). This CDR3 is CASRKQGNSPLHF. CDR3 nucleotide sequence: TGTGCCAGCCGGAAACAGGGGAATTCACCCCTCCACTTT.